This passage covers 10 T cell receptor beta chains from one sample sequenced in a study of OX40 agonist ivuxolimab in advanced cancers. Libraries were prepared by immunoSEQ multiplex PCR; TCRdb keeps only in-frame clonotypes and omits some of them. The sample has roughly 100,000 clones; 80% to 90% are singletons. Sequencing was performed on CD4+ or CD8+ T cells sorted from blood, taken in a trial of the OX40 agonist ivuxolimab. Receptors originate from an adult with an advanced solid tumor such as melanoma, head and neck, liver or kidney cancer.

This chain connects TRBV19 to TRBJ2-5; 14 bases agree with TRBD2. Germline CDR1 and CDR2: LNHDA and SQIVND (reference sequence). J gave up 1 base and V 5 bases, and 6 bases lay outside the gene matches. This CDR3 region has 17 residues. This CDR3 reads CASSWTSGGTSQETQYF. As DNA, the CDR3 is TGTGCCAGTAGTTGGACTAGCGGGGGGACGAGCCAAGAGACCCAGTACTTC.

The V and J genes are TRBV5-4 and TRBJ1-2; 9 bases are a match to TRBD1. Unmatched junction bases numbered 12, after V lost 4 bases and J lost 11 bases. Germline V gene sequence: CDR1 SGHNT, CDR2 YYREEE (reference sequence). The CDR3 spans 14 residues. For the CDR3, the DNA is TGTGCCAGCAGCGGGGGGACAGGGTATGAAGGTTACACCTTC. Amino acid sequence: CASSGGTGYEGYTF.

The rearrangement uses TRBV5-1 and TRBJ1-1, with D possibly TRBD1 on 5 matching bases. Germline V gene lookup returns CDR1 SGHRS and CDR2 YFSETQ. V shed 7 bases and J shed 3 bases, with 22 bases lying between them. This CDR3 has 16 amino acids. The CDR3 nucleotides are TGCGCCAGCCCGATCGGAGGGGCGCGGGAAGACACTGAAGCTTTCTTT. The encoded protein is CASPIGGAREDTEAFF.

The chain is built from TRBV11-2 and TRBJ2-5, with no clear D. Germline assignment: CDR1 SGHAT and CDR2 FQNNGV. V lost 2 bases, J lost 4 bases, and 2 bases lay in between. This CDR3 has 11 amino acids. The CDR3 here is CASSLSETQYF. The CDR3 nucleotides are TGTGCCAGCAGCTTATCAGAGACCCAGTACTTC. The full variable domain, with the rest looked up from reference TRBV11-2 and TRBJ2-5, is EAGVAQSPRYKIIEKRQSVAFWCNPISGHATLYWYQQILGQGPKLLIQFQNNGVVDDSQLPKDRFSAERLKGVDSTLKIQPAKLEDSAVYLCASSLSETQYFGPGTRLLVL.

CDR3 coding DNA: TGCGCCAGCAGCTCTAGACAGGCGGGGAAAAACACTGAAGCTTTCTTT. The encoded protein is CASSSRQAGKNTEAFF. The chain couples TRBV5-1 to TRBJ1-1; possible D gene TRBD1, 6 bases. The CDR3 is 16 residues long. Trimming left V 3 bases short and J 2 bases short, with 17 bases between. The germline V gene has CDR1 SGHRS and CDR2 YFSETQ.

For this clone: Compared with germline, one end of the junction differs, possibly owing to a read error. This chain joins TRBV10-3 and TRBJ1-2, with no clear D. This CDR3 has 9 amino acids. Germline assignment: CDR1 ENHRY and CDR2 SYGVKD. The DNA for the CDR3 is TGTGCCATCAGTGGGTTGCGGTTCTTC. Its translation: CAISGLRFF.

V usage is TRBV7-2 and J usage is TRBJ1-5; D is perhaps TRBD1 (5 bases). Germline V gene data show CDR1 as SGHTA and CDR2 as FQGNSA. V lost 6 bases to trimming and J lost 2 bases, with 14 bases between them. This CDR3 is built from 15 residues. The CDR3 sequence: CASSTLVGGNQPQHF. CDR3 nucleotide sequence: TGTGCCAGCAGTACCCTCGTGGGGGGCAATCAGCCCCAGCATTTT.

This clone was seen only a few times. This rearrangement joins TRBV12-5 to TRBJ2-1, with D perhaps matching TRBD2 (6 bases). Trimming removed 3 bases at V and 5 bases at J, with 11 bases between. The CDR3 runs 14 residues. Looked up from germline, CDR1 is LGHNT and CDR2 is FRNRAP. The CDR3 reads CASGFGRGNNEQFF. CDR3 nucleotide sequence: TGTGCTAGTGGTTTCGGACGCGGGAACAATGAGCAGTTCTTC.

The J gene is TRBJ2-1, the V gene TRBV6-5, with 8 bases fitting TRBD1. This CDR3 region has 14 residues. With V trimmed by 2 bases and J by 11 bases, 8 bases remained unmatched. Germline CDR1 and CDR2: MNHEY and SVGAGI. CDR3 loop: CASSYDGQGGQQFF. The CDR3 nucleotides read TGTGCCAGCAGTTACGACGGACAGGGCGGTCAGCAGTTCTTC.

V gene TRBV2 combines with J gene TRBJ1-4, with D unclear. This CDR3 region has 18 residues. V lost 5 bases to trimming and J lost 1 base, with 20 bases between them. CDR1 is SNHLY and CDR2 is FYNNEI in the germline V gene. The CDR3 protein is CASSQTLPAAVTNEKLFF. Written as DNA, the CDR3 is TGTGCCAGCAGTCAAACACTACCTGCGGCCGTAACTAATGAAAAACTGTTTTTT.